The 7 T cell receptor beta chains below come from one sample, sequenced in a study of Graves' ophthalmopathy and Graves' hyperthyroidism. RNA served as the template for amplifying TCR beta CDR3 regions. RT-PCR was first run with HTBI primers, then multiplex PCR in a second round. MiXCR, run by TCRdb on the multiplex PCR reads, gives a single entry per CDR3 protein. Here the sample spans hundreds of thousands of distinct CDR3 sequences, 20% to 25% being singletons. Sequencing used peripheral blood. These receptors were taken from a woman aged 18-30 years with stable Graves' hyperthyroidism.

This clonotype was seen ten or more times. The rearrangement links TRBV6-1 to TRBJ2-4; TRBD1 aligns across 9 bases. The germline V gene encodes CDR1 MNHNS and CDR2 SASEGT. The CDR3 extends over 14 amino acids. V dropped 6 bases and J dropped 7; count of bases not matched to a gene: 7. In DNA form, the CDR3 reads TGTGCCAGCAGCAGAGAGACAGGGGGGAACATTCAGTACTTC. Translation gives CASSRETGGNIQYF.

This clonotype was seen many times. This CDR3 reads CASSRITEGELFF. The DNA for the CDR3 is TGCGCCAGCAGCCGTATTACGGAGGGGGAGCTGTTTTTT. The chain has TRBV5-1 and TRBJ2-2; no reliable D call. Germline V gives CDR1 SGHRS, CDR2 YFSETQ. V lost 4 bases, J lost 8 bases, and 12 bases lay in between. The CDR3 has 13 residues.

In this sample, this clonotype turned up many times. The rearrangement links TRBV20-1 to TRBJ1-5; unclear D gene. CDR3 length: 16 residues. From germline, CDR1 is DFQATT and CDR2 SNEGSKA (reference sequence). V lost 0 bases, J lost 0 bases, and 12 bases lay in between. CDR3 in amino acids: CSARDLASYSNQPQHF. CDR3 DNA sequence: TGCAGTGCTAGAGATTTAGCCAGTTATAGCAATCAGCCCCAGCATTTT.

Ten or more counts support this clonotype. The V and J genes are TRBV18 and TRBJ2-4; no clear D. The CDR3 has 13 amino acids. V lost 0 bases and J 7 bases, leaving 7 bases between the germline ends. In germline, CDR1 is KGHSH, CDR2 LQKENI. The CDR3: CASSPPVTNIQYF. The CDR3 nucleotides read TGTGCCAGCTCACCACCGGTTACCAACATTCAGTACTTC.

The chain uses TRBV15 and TRBJ1-1; a possible D gene is TRBD1 (6 bases). V gave up 1 base and J gave up 3 bases, with 12 bases separating them. The CDR3 has 15 amino acids. Germline V lookup: CDR1 LNHNV, CDR2 YYDKDF (reference sequence). The DNA of the CDR3 is TGTGCCACCAGCAGAGGTTGGAAGGGGGACACTGAAGCTTTCTTT. As protein: CATSRGWKGDTEAFF.

As for this clonotype: A read error is possible here, since a much larger clone lies one base away. The rearrangement joins TRBV20-1 to TRBJ1-5; 7 positions match TRBD1. Trimming took 6 bases from V and 5 from J; bases not matched to a gene: 10. Germline V gene sequence: CDR1 DFQATT, CDR2 SNEGSKA (reference sequence). The CDR3 has 14 amino acids. Here the CDR3 DNA reads TGCAGTGCGGACTACAGGGGCTGGGATCAGCCCCAGCATTTT. Protein: CSADYRGWDQPQHF.

This clonotype was picked up many times. The chain carries TRBV29-1 and TRBJ2-7, with TRBD1 identical over 7 bases. V shed 0 bases and J 2 bases; nucleotides not matched to a gene: 7. Germline V gene sequence: CDR1 SQVTM, CDR2 ANQGSEA. This CDR3 contains 15 residues. CDR3 nucleotide sequence: TGCAGCGTTGAAGATGACACAGGGGATACCTACGAGCAGTACTTC. Protein product: CSVEDDTGDTYEQYF.